The 26 T cell receptor beta chains presented below share a single source sample, sequenced in a study of cytomegalovirus exposure and HLA in healthy donors. Vbeta (60) and Jbeta (13) primers were used in the PCR. The repertoire was sequenced with immunoSEQ multiplex PCR; TCRdb's copy has only in-frame clones and lacks some. Of 150,000 or so clones listed, just under 80% are singletons. The sample taken for sequencing was PBMCs. These receptors all come from a woman aged 50 to 65 in good health and CMV-seropositive.

The chain joins TRBV7-2 to TRBJ2-5, with TRBD2 as a possible D gene (5 bases). Germline loops: CDR1 SGHTA, CDR2 FQGNSA. The CDR3 runs to 14 residues. Trimming removed 4 bases from V and 1 base from J, with 10 bases in between. CDR3 region: CASSSSGAQETQYF. CDR3 in DNA: TGTGCCAGCAGCTCCAGCGGAGCCCAAGAGACCCAGTACTTC.

As concerns this clone: The junction shows a germline mismatch at one end, possibly a read error. The chain combines TRBV7-7 with TRBJ1-4, with a tentative D call TRBD1 (6 bases). In germline, CDR1 is SSHAT, CDR2 FNYEAQ (reference sequence). This CDR3 has 15 residues. CDR3 sequence (DNA): TGTGCTAGCAGCTTGGGGACAACAACTAATGAAAAACTGTTTTTT. It codes for CASSLGTTTNEKLFF. Using reference TRBV7-7 and TRBJ1-4 for the parts outside the CDR3, the full variable domain is GAGVSQSPRYKVTKRGQDVTLRCDPISSHATLYWYQQALGQGPEFLTYFNYEAQPDKSGLPSDRFSAERPEGSISTLTIQRTEQRDSAMYRCASSLGTTTNEKLFFGSGTQLSVL.

The rearrangement joins TRBV18 to TRBJ1-1; possible D gene TRBD1, 5 bases. Between the trimmed V and J ends, which lost 2 bases and 1 base, there was a span of 14 bases. Germline V lookup: CDR1 KGHSH, CDR2 LQKENI. There are 16 residues in the CDR3. In DNA form, the CDR3 reads TGTGCCAGCTCACCATCTTGGGGGGGAGGGAACACTGAAGCTTTCTTT. Translated: CASSPSWGGGNTEAFF.

This clone was counted a few times. The chain recombines TRBV6-1 with TRBJ2-7; 10 positions agree with TRBD1. V shed 6 bases and J 0 bases; nucleotides not matched to a gene: 2. Germline assignment: CDR1 MNHNS and CDR2 SASEGT. This CDR3 is 14 amino acids long. DNA of the CDR3: TGTGCCAGCAGGCGGACAGGGGGCTCCTACGAGCAGTACTTC. Translated, it gives CASRRTGGSYEQYF.

The genes are TRBV7-2 and TRBJ1-2; maybe TRBD1 (5 bases). CDR1 is SGHTA and CDR2 is FQGNSA in the germline V gene. This CDR3 is built from 16 residues. Trimming pared 1 base from V and 0 bases from J, leaving 12 bases between. This CDR3 reads CASSLERAGPNYGYTF. The CDR3 nucleotides are TGTGCCAGCAGCTTAGAGAGGGCGGGACCTAACTATGGCTACACCTTC.

The chain is built from TRBV9 and TRBJ1-4; TRBD1 aligns across 11 bases. V was pared by 2 bases and J by 7 bases, with 4 bases of the junction left unmatched. CDR1 SGDLS and CDR2 YYNGEE come from the germline V gene. This CDR3 is built from 15 residues. This CDR3 is CASSVSGTGGEKLFF. The CDR3 DNA reads TGTGCCAGCAGCGTCTCCGGGACAGGGGGTGAAAAACTGTTTTTT.

The chain couples TRBV7-9 to TRBJ2-7, with 9 bases matching TRBD1. The V gene end was trimmed by 2 bases and the J gene end by 4 bases; junction bases not matched to a gene: 6. CDR3 length: 15 residues. Germline V lookup: CDR1 SEHNR, CDR2 FQNEAQ (reference sequence). CDR3 coding DNA: TGTGCCAGCAGCTTACCGGGACAGGGAGAATACGAGCAGTACTTC. Amino acids: CASSLPGQGEYEQYF.

V and J are TRBV29-1 and TRBJ2-3, with D tentatively TRBD2 (7 bases). This CDR3 region has 17 residues. V was trimmed by 4 bases and J by 10 bases, leaving 30 bases between them. Per germline, CDR1 SQVTM and CDR2 ANQGSEA. The CDR3 region has the DNA TGCAGCGTTGGCGGGGGCCGGGACATACCCCCCGGGTGGGCGCAGTATTTT. As protein: CSVGGGRDIPPGWAQYF.

The chain joins TRBV1 to TRBJ2-7; TRBD2 reflects the table's D call only, with no check against the DNA. TRBV1 counts as a pseudogene. The CDR3 length is 15 residues. The CDR3 DNA sequence: TGCACCAGCAGCCAGCCTCGGGGGTCCTCCTACGAGCAGTACTTC. This codes for CTSSQPRGSSYEQYF.

The CDR3 sequence is CASSPGDSGSRYEQYF. The CDR3 DNA reads as TGTGCCAGCAGCCCTGGCGATAGCGGGAGTCGCTACGAGCAGTACTTC. The V and J genes are TRBV28 and TRBJ2-7; 9 positions agree with TRBD2. Per the germline V gene, CDR1 is MDHEN and CDR2 is SYDVKM. This CDR3 is built from 16 residues. The V and J ends lost 6 bases and 3 bases, in that order; junction bases with no gene match: 12. Combining the CDR3 with reference TRBV28 and TRBJ2-7 gives the whole variable domain DVKVTQSSRYLVKRTGEKVFLECVQDMDHENMFWYRQDPGLGLRLIYFSYDVKMKEKGDIPEGYSVSREKKERFSLILESASTNQTSMYLCASSPGDSGSRYEQYFGPGTRLTVT.

The chain couples TRBV7-2 to TRBJ2-1, with 8 bases identical to TRBD2. In germline, CDR1 is SGHTA, CDR2 FQGNSA. With V trimmed by 2 bases and J by 7 bases, 10 bases remained unmatched. The CDR3 consists of 16 residues. In DNA, the CDR3 is TGTGCCAGCAGCTTAACGTTCTCGGGGGGGCGGAATGAGCAGTTCTTC. As protein: CASSLTFSGGRNEQFF.

V and J are TRBV6-1 and TRBJ2-1, with D possibly matching TRBD2 (6 bases). Per germline, CDR1 MNHNS and CDR2 SASEGT. The CDR3 extends over 14 amino acids. V was shortened by 4 bases and J by 6 bases, with 13 bases between the two germline ends. DNA for the CDR3: TGTGCCAGCAGTGCAACGGGGGATCTCAATGAGCAGTTCTTC. Amino acid sequence: CASSATGDLNEQFF.

The CDR3 spells CASSLRGQGYGREDEAFF. CDR3 nucleotides: TGTGCCAGCAGTTTGCGGGGACAGGGTTACGGTCGGGAGGATGAAGCTTTCTTT. The chain links TRBV27 to TRBJ1-1, with TRBD1 identical over 9 bases. J was trimmed by 7 bases and V by 3 bases; bases with no gene match: 18. There are 18 residues in the CDR3. The germline CDR1 and CDR2 sequences are MNHEY and SMNVEV (reference sequence).

The V and J genes are TRBV19 and TRBJ1-1; D is uncertain. The CDR3 loop spans 13 amino acids. Germline-derived CDR1 and CDR2 are LNHDA and SQIVND (reference sequence). The V end was cut by 4 bases, the J end by 3 bases, with 9 bases between. DNA of the CDR3: TGTGCCAGTAGTACAACCTCGGACACTGAAGCTTTCTTT. It specifies CASSTTSDTEAFF.

This clone has just a few counts. J is TRBJ1-2 and V is TRBV10-1; D may be TRBD1 (5 bases). Trimming removed 0 bases from V and 4 bases from J, with 9 bases in between. The CDR3 sequence is 14 residues long. The germline V gene has CDR1 WNHNN and CDR2 SYGVQD (reference sequence). For the CDR3, the DNA is TGCGCCAGCAGTGAGTCGCGGGGCGGCTATGGCTACACCTTC. It yields the protein CASSESRGGYGYTF.

The rearrangement joins TRBV20-1 to TRBJ2-7, with D perhaps matching TRBD2 (6 bases). There are 11 residues in the CDR3. V was trimmed by 7 bases and J by 0 bases, leaving 7 bases between them. The V gene's germline CDR1 is DFQATT and CDR2 SNEGSKA (reference sequence). The CDR3 nucleotides are TGCAGTGGCGGGGTCTCCTACGAGCAGTACTTC. Amino acid sequence: CSGGVSYEQYF.

This clone was recorded once. V usage is TRBV2 and J usage is TRBJ1-2, with 7 positions matching TRBD1. This CDR3 region has 13 residues. Per germline, CDR1 SNHLY and CDR2 FYNNEI. The trim removed 6 bases at V and 2 bases at J, leaving 3 bases unmatched. CDR3 coding DNA: TGTGCCAGCAGGTCGGGACAGAACTATGGCTACACCTTC. This codes for CASRSGQNYGYTF.

CDR3 DNA: TGCGCCAGCAGCTTGGCCGGTAGGGACAGGAACTACGAGCAGTACTTC. This gives the protein CASSLAGRDRNYEQYF. The chain employs TRBV5-1 and TRBJ2-7, with TRBD1 matching 8 bases. This CDR3 is 16 amino acids long. Germline values: CDR1 SGHRS, CDR2 YFSETQ. V lost 0 bases, J lost 3 bases, and 8 bases stayed unmatched.

The chain couples TRBV6-5 to TRBJ1-2; 7 bases map to TRBD1. The CDR3 sequence is 14 residues long. CDR1 MNHEY and CDR2 SVGAGI come from the germline V gene. V was pared by 8 bases and J by 8 bases, with 14 bases of the junction left unmatched. The CDR3 DNA reads as TGTGCCAGCCTCGAACCCACAGGGGCGGGCGGCTACACCTTC. Translation gives CASLEPTGAGGYTF.

The rearrangement links TRBV5-5 to TRBJ1-3; TRBD1 matches 8 bases. Germline V gene data show CDR1 as SGHKS and CDR2 as YYEKEE (reference sequence). This CDR3 spans 17 amino acids. V dropped 2 bases and J dropped 7; count of bases not matched to a gene: 14. The CDR3: CASSLLAGQASGNTIYF. In DNA form, the CDR3 reads TGTGCCAGCAGCTTATTGGCGGGACAGGCGTCAGGGAACACCATATATTTT. Variable domain in full (rest from reference TRBV5-5 and TRBJ1-3): DAGVTQSPTHLIKTRGQQVTLRCSPISGHKSVSWYQQVLGQGPQFIFQYYEKEERGRGNFPDRFSARQFPNYSSELNVNALLLGDSALYLCASSLLAGQASGNTIYFGEGSWLTVV.

CDR3 bases: TGTGCCAGTATGGGGGCGGCCCTTAATTCACCCCTCCACTTT. This gives the protein CASMGAALNSPLHF. The rearrangement links TRBV19 to TRBJ1-6, with TRBD1 as a possible D gene (6 bases). Germline assignment: CDR1 LNHDA and CDR2 SQIVND (reference sequence). The CDR3 is made up of 14 amino acids. V dropped 7 bases and J dropped 6 bases, with 13 bases sitting between them.

V usage is TRBV12-5 and J usage is TRBJ2-1; D is unresolved. The CDR3 consists of 14 residues. Germline assignment: CDR1 LGHNT and CDR2 FRNRAP. Trimming removed 1 base from V and 6 bases from J, with 10 bases in between. The CDR3 DNA sequence: TGTGCTAGTGGTTTGGCCCAAGCCCCCAATGAGCAGTTCTTC. As protein: CASGLAQAPNEQFF.

This clone has at least ten counts. The chain couples TRBV28 to TRBJ2-2, with 13 bases that match TRBD2. The CDR3 length is 16 residues. The J segment lost 4 bases and the V segment lost 6 bases, leaving 5 bases of the junction unmatched. Germline V lookup: CDR1 MDHEN, CDR2 SYDVKM. As DNA, the CDR3 is TGTGCCAGCAGCCCTAGGACTAGCGGGAGCACCGGGGAGCTGTTTTTT. It translates to CASSPRTSGSTGELFF.

J is TRBJ2-7 and V is TRBV9; D is unresolved. The germline V gene encodes CDR1 SGDLS and CDR2 YYNGEE. The CDR3 contains 11 residues. V was cut by 3 bases and J by 2 bases, with 3 bases left in between. The CDR3 nucleotides are TGTGCCAGCAGCGCCGCCTACGAGCAGTACTTC. This translates into CASSAAYEQYF.

The chain links TRBV10-3 to TRBJ2-2; TRBD2 is a possible D gene (5 bases). Germline-derived CDR1 and CDR2 are ENHRY and SYGVKD. Trimming took off 7 bases at V and 4 bases at J, with 10 bases between the two ends. There are 13 residues in the CDR3. This CDR3 reads CAITPEGTGELFF. The CDR3 DNA sequence: TGTGCCATCACCCCCGAGGGCACCGGGGAGCTGTTTTTT.

The chain is built from TRBV19 and TRBJ1-2; 7 positions match TRBD1. V lost 7 bases, J lost 3 bases, and 8 bases stayed unmatched. In germline, CDR1 is LNHDA, CDR2 SQIVND (reference sequence). The CDR3 runs to 14 residues. The CDR3 DNA sequence: TGTGCCAGTACCCAGACGGGACAGTACTATGGCTACACCTTC. It yields the protein CASTQTGQYYGYTF.